This TCR beta chain is from a study of blood T cell repertoires in COVID-19. Overall study: The cDNA or gDNA used as material had been derived from T cells, B-cell-depleted T cells, or PBMCs.

Profiling relied on immunoSEQ multiplex PCR, and the TCRdb table lists in-frame clones only, not all of them. Here the sample spans about 130,000 clones, about four fifths being singletons. The sample comprised peripheral blood. The receptor was derived from a woman aged 55-75 years with acute or convalescent COVID-19.

CDR3 amino acids: CASSPQITGYGYTF. The DNA of the CDR3 is TGTGCCAGCTCACCACAAATAACGGGCTATGGCTACACCTTC. V gene TRBV18 combines with J gene TRBJ1-2; no clear D. CDR1 KGHSH and CDR2 LQKENI come from the germline V gene. V shed 1 base and J shed 4 bases, with 10 bases lying between them. This CDR3 contains 14 residues.